Below, 32 T cell receptor beta chains from the same sample are listed, as sequenced in a study of cytomegalovirus exposure and HLA in healthy donors. Clones were read by immunoSEQ multiplex PCR, and TCRdb kept only the in-frame ones, dropping some. The sample carries about 260,000 clones, 90% recorded once. Sequencing used PBMCs. These receptors were collected from a woman aged 25 to 39 in good health and CMV-seronegative.

Comments on this clone: At the DNA level, this CDR3 is encoded by other sequences in the same sample as well. The chain carries TRBV9 and TRBJ2-7; D gene uncertain. The V gene's germline CDR1 is SGDLS and CDR2 YYNGEE. Trimming removed 0 bases from V and 3 bases from J, with 7 bases in between. CDR3 length: 13 amino acids. Written as DNA, the CDR3 is TGTGCCAGCAGCGTAGGCTCAGACTACGAGCAGTACTTC. It is translated as CASSVGSDYEQYF.

The DNA of the CDR3 is TGTGCCAGCAGCTTGGAGGGGCAGCCCCAGCATTTT. This translates into CASSLEGQPQHF. The chain recombines TRBV5-4 with TRBJ1-5; the D gene is possibly TRBD1 (5 bases). Trimming left V 0 bases short and J 7 bases short, with 5 bases between. The CDR3 extends over 12 amino acids. Per germline, CDR1 SGHNT and CDR2 YYREEE (reference sequence).

V and J are TRBV7-2 and TRBJ1-2; the D gene is possibly TRBD1 (6 bases). CDR1 and CDR2 (germline): SGHTA, FQGNSA. V gave up 5 bases and J gave up 2 bases, with 12 bases separating them. The CDR3 has 14 amino acids. The DNA of the CDR3 is TGTGCCAGCAGCCCAAGGCAGGGGAACTATGGCTACACCTTC. Residues: CASSPRQGNYGYTF.

This clone appeared once. The rearrangement links TRBV28 to TRBJ1-1; D is unclear. CDR3 length: 14 amino acids. Trimming pared 5 bases from V and 5 bases from J, leaving 15 bases between. The germline CDR1 and CDR2 sequences are MDHEN and SYDVKM. CDR3 nucleotides: TGTGCCAGCAGTAGGATCAGACTTCAAACTGAAGCTTTCTTT. This gives the protein CASSRIRLQTEAFF.

The CDR3 sequence is CASSFGQASNTGELFF. The CDR3 DNA reads as TGTGCCAGCAGCTTCGGTCAGGCGTCGAACACCGGGGAGCTGTTTTTT. The chain has TRBV5-6 and TRBJ2-2, with unresolved D. With 2 bases removed from V and 0 bases from J, the gap between germline ends came to 11 bases. This CDR3 region has 16 residues. Germline V gives CDR1 SGHDT, CDR2 YYEEEE.

The chain is built from TRBV11-2 and TRBJ2-2; D is ambiguous. This CDR3 region has 14 residues. Germline-derived CDR1 and CDR2 are SGHAT and FQNNGV. V lost 0 bases, J lost 0 bases, and 2 bases lay in between. The CDR3 region has the DNA TGTGCCAGCAGCTTAGATCCGAACACCGGGGAGCTGTTTTTT. As protein: CASSLDPNTGELFF.

J is TRBJ1-5 and V is TRBV6-5, with D maybe TRBD1 (6 bases). Trimming shortened V by 6 bases and J by 4 bases, and 10 bases separated the two germline ends. CDR1 is MNHEY, CDR2 SVGAGI, per germline. This CDR3 spans 13 amino acids. The CDR3 is CASRVTGNQPQHF. CDR3 DNA sequence: TGTGCCAGCAGAGTTACAGGGAATCAGCCCCAGCATTTT.

V is TRBV6-5 and J is TRBJ2-7; 9 bases are a match to TRBD2. After removal of 2 bases from V and 4 bases from J, the junction contained 9 bases not matched to a gene. The CDR3 sequence is 16 residues long. Germline CDR1 MNHEY, CDR2 SVGAGI. The CDR3 DNA follows: TGTGCCAGCAGTTACGGGGATAGCGGGAGAGGTTACGAGCAGTACTTC. Protein: CASSYGDSGRGYEQYF.

The chain has TRBV29-1 and TRBJ2-2; 9 positions agree with TRBD2. CDR1 and CDR2 from the germline V gene are SQVTM and ANQGSEA. Trimming took 4 bases from V and 7 from J; bases not matched to a gene: 10. This CDR3 spans 15 amino acids. The CDR3 nucleotides are TGCAGCGTTGGGCGGGAGGGCATTGAGGGCGGGGAGCTGTTTTTT. It is translated as CSVGREGIEGGELFF.

The chain uses TRBV28 and TRBJ1-2; a possible D gene is TRBD1 (5 bases). This CDR3 comprises 14 residues. V lost 4 bases and J 2 bases, leaving 11 bases between the germline ends. The V gene's germline CDR1 is MDHEN and CDR2 SYDVKM. The CDR3 nucleotides are TGTGCCAGCAGTTGGAAAGGGACCAACTATGGCTACACCTTC. It is translated as CASSWKGTNYGYTF.

The chain combines TRBV9 with TRBJ2-5, with 7 positions matching TRBD1. The CDR3 has 18 amino acids. Looked up from germline, CDR1 is SGDLS and CDR2 is YYNGEE. The V and J ends lost 0 bases and 5 bases, in that order; junction bases with no gene match: 16. CDR3 sequence (DNA): TGTGCCAGCAGCGTAGTAGACCAGGGGCGACAGGGTCGGGAGACCCAGTACTTC. Translated, it gives CASSVVDQGRQGRETQYF. Filled out from reference TRBV9 and TRBJ2-5, the complete variable domain reads DSGVTQTPKHLITATGQRVTLRCSPRSGDLSVYWYQQSLDQGLQFLIQYYNGEERAKGNILERFSAQQFPDLHSELNLSSLELGDSALYFCASSVVDQGRQGRETQYFGPGTRLLVL.

This clone was counted between two and nine times. V gene TRBV5-1 combines with J gene TRBJ2-7; perhaps TRBD1 as D (6 bases). V dropped 3 bases and J dropped 4 bases, with 17 bases sitting between them. CDR3 length: 15 amino acids. Germline lookup yields CDR1 SGHRS and CDR2 YFSETQ. This chain's CDR3 is CASSSLQGSSYEQYF. DNA for the CDR3: TGCGCCAGCAGCTCACTACAGGGTTCTTCGTACGAGCAGTACTTC.

This sequence joins TRBV25-1 and TRBJ1-5; D unclear. Deletions cut 7 bases from V and 5 bases from J, with 15 bases between. The CDR3 is made up of 14 amino acids. Germline CDR1 is MGHDK and CDR2 is SYGVNS. CDR3 coding DNA: TGTGCCAGCATCGAATATGGGAGGGATCAGCCCCAGCATTTT. This gives the protein CASIEYGRDQPQHF.

V usage is TRBV28 and J usage is TRBJ1-3, with a weak D call TRBD1 (5 bases). Germline V gene data show CDR1 as MDHEN and CDR2 as SYDVKM. V was clipped by 7 bases and J by 3 bases, with 7 bases between them. CDR3 length: 12 residues. CDR3 in amino acids: CASTQGGNTIYF. CDR3 nucleotides: TGTGCCAGCACTCAGGGTGGAAACACCATATATTTT.

The chain combines TRBV2 with TRBJ1-2; 8 bases align to TRBD1. CDR3 length: 13 residues. Germline loops: CDR1 SNHLY, CDR2 FYNNEI. Trimming cost V 7 bases and J 4 bases; bases outside gene matches: 5. The DNA of the CDR3 is TGTGCCAGCACCGGACAGGGATTCTATGGCTACACCTTC. It codes for CASTGQGFYGYTF.

The gene calls are TRBV4-1 and TRBJ2-3; TRBD2 matches 7 bases. The length of the CDR3 is 16 residues. Germline lookup yields CDR1 MGHRA and CDR2 YSYEKL. The V segment lost 0 bases and the J segment 5 bases; nucleotides outside the gene matches: 8. The CDR3 DNA reads as TGCGCCAGCAGCCAAGATTGGGCGGGAGCGGGAGATACGCAGTATTTT. Translation gives CASSQDWAGAGDTQYF.

V gene TRBV5-6 combines with J gene TRBJ1-1; tentatively, D is TRBD1 (5 bases). The germline V gene encodes CDR1 SGHDT and CDR2 YYEEEE. V was cut by 5 bases and J by 1 base, with 15 bases left in between. The CDR3 runs 15 residues. CDR3 protein: CASRHNRIANTEAFF. The CDR3 bases are TGTGCCAGCAGACATAACAGGATAGCGAACACTGAAGCTTTCTTT.

The J gene is TRBJ1-2, the V gene TRBV5-1; D is perhaps TRBD1 (6 bases). The V end was cut by 1 base, the J end by 5 bases, with 12 bases between. This CDR3 has 14 residues. Germline CDR1 and CDR2: SGHRS and YFSETQ. Here the CDR3 reads CASSLNRAGYGYTF. The CDR3, as DNA: TGCGCCAGCAGCTTGAACAGGGCTGGGTATGGCTACACCTTC. Together with reference TRBV5-1 and TRBJ1-2, the CDR3 gives the full variable domain: KAGVTQTPRYLIKTRGQQVTLSCSPISGHRSVSWYQQTPGQGLQFLFEYFSETQRNKGNFPGRFSGRQFSNSRSEMNVSTLELGDSALYLCASSLNRAGYGYTFGSGTRLTVV.

The chain recombines TRBV28 with TRBJ1-2; maybe TRBD1 (6 bases). V was clipped by 2 bases and J by 6 bases, with 13 bases between them. This CDR3 has 14 residues. From germline, CDR1 is MDHEN and CDR2 SYDVKM. The CDR3 region is CASSLLQGRDGYTF. CDR3 sequence (DNA): TGTGCCAGCAGTTTACTCCAGGGGCGTGATGGCTACACCTTC.

This chain links TRBV6-5 with TRBJ2-7, with D perhaps matching TRBD1 or TRBD2 (6 bases each). CDR3 length equals 14 residues. V was pared by 7 bases and J by 2 bases, with 15 bases between. Germline-derived CDR1 and CDR2 are MNHEY and SVGAGI. DNA of the CDR3: TGTGCCAGCAAGGGGGGCAGGGCCACCTACGAGCAGTACTTC. Amino acids: CASKGGRATYEQYF.

V gene TRBV29-1 combines with J gene TRBJ2-2, with D uncertain. This CDR3 is built from 13 residues. V dropped 4 bases and J dropped 6 bases, with 12 bases sitting between them. Germline assignment: CDR1 SQVTM and CDR2 ANQGSEA. CDR3 sequence (DNA): TGCAGCGTTGTAGAACCGGCCCCCGGGGAGCTGTTTTTT. Its protein product is CSVVEPAPGELFF.

This clone was observed a single time. The chain joins TRBV9 to TRBJ2-3, with D uncertain. Trimming left V 4 bases short and J 3 bases short, with 6 bases between. Germline V lookup: CDR1 SGDLS, CDR2 YYNGEE. This CDR3 has 12 amino acids. CDR3 amino acids: CASSTPTDTQYF. In nucleotides, the CDR3 is TGTGCCAGCAGCACCCCAACAGATACGCAGTATTTT.

This chain links TRBV9 with TRBJ2-1, with 10 bases aligning to TRBD1. The CDR3 loop spans 17 amino acids. Germline CDR1 reads SGDLS; CDR2 reads YYNGEE. V lost 3 bases and J lost 2; bases outside the gene matches: 8. CDR3 region: CASSARGDRGTYNEQFF. CDR3 in DNA: TGTGCCAGCAGCGCCAGAGGGGACAGGGGAACCTACAATGAGCAGTTCTTC.

This clone came up many times. This chain's CDR3 is CASRATGSNQPQHF. For the CDR3, the DNA is TGCGCCAGCAGGGCGACAGGGAGCAATCAGCCCCAGCATTTT. J is TRBJ1-5 and V is TRBV4-1, with 7 nucleotides matching TRBD1. This CDR3 contains 14 residues. CDR1 and CDR2 (germline): MGHRA, YSYEKL. V lost 6 bases and J lost 1; bases outside the gene matches: 3.

The genes are TRBV27 and TRBJ1-3; D is possibly TRBD1 (5 bases). Between the trimmed V and J ends, which lost 10 bases and 4 bases, there was a span of 23 bases. The CDR3 loop spans 16 amino acids. Germline V CDR1 and CDR2: MNHEY, SMNVEV (reference sequence). The CDR3 loop reads CATVGPGPPGGNTIYF. CDR3 bases: TGTGCCACCGTTGGTCCGGGACCCCCGGGGGGAAACACCATATATTTT.

This chain joins TRBV7-2 and TRBJ2-3, with unresolved D. CDR3 length: 15 amino acids. The V and J ends lost 1 base and 2 bases respectively, with 10 bases between them. The germline V gene encodes CDR1 SGHTA and CDR2 FQGNSA. CDR3 nucleotide sequence: TGTGCCAGCAGCTTAGGGACCGGTTCCACAGATACGCAGTATTTT. Translated: CASSLGTGSTDTQYF.

This chain connects TRBV10-2 to TRBJ2-7, with D uncertain. The CDR3 covers 13 residues. V lost 5 bases and J lost 0, with 8 bases in between. Germline V lookup: CDR1 WSHSY, CDR2 SAAADI. As DNA, the CDR3 is TGCGCCAGCAGTTCAAGTCTCTCCTACGAGCAGTACTTC. It translates to CASSSSLSYEQYF.

The CDR3 here is CASSLDRDSGNTIYF. For the CDR3, the DNA is TGTGCCAGCAGCCTTGACAGGGACTCTGGAAACACCATATATTTT. The rearrangement links TRBV9 to TRBJ1-3; 7 positions agree with TRBD1. From germline, CDR1 is SGDLS and CDR2 YYNGEE. The CDR3 sequence is 15 residues long. V was pared by 4 bases and J by 0 bases, with 4 bases of the junction left unmatched.

The V gene is TRBV15, the J gene TRBJ2-1, with 10 positions matching TRBD2. This CDR3 has 15 residues. The germline CDR1 and CDR2 sequences are LNHNV and YYDKDF (reference sequence). J gave up 7 bases and V 0 bases, and 3 bases lay outside the gene matches. The CDR3 nucleotides are TGTGCCACCAGCAGAGAAGCGGGAGGGGGTAATGAGCAGTTCTTC. As protein: CATSREAGGGNEQFF.

This rearrangement joins TRBV19 to TRBJ2-4; D gene uncertain. V lost 3 bases to trimming and J lost 3 bases, with 12 bases between them. CDR1 LNHDA and CDR2 SQIVND come from the germline V gene (reference sequence). CDR3 length: 15 residues. The chain's CDR3 is CASSIVGTSKNIQYF. In DNA, the CDR3 is TGTGCCAGTAGTATTGTAGGAACGAGCAAAAACATTCAGTACTTC. The whole variable domain, remainder taken from reference TRBV19 and TRBJ2-4, is DGGITQSPKYLFRKEGQNVTLSCEQNLNHDAMYWYRQDPGQGLRLIYYSQIVNDFQKGDIAEGYSVSREKKESFPLTVTSAQKNPTAFYLCASSIVGTSKNIQYFGAGTRLSVL.

The chain combines TRBV11-2 with TRBJ2-3, with D maybe TRBD2 (5 bases). CDR1 is SGHAT and CDR2 is FQNNGV in the germline V gene. This CDR3 region has 16 residues. The V gene lost 1 base and the J gene lost 0 bases, with 11 bases spanning the gap. The CDR3 loop is CASSLVSGLSTDTQYF. The CDR3 DNA reads as TGTGCCAGCAGCTTAGTGAGCGGCTTAAGCACAGATACGCAGTATTTT.

The chain is built from TRBV5-1 and TRBJ2-7, with TRBD1 matching over 11 bases. Trimming cost V 0 bases and J 2 bases; bases outside gene matches: 7. The CDR3 spans 17 residues. Germline V lookup: CDR1 SGHRS, CDR2 YFSETQ. The CDR3 spells CASSLGGGQGVAYEQYF. As DNA, the CDR3 is TGCGCCAGCAGCTTGGGAGGGGGACAGGGGGTTGCCTACGAGCAGTACTTC.